This T cell receptor (beta chain) was identified during a study of shared clonotypes between healthy human individuals. Germline V gene sequence: CDR1 SGHAT, CDR2 FQNNGV. The V and J ends lost 0 bases and 1 base respectively, with 19 bases between them. CDR3 size: 18 residues. Sequencing was performed with immunoSEQ multiplex PCR; in TCRdb, only in-frame clones are kept and a portion is missing. The table has 2 million to 2.5 million clones, 93% seen once. As for this clone: Its target is unknown.

Study results and limitations: Larger estimated richness was generally recorded for naive subsets relative to memory subsets.

The chain is built from TRBV11-2 and TRBJ2-7, with D tentatively TRBD1 or TRBD2 (5 bases each). Sequenced material: naive CD4+ T cells from PBMCs. Subset in this sample: CD45RA+ positively selected. The clonotype originates from a man aged 18 to 29 in good health. Some clones in this sample may be carry-over from other donors' samples. The CDR3 nucleotides are TGTGCCAGCAGCTTAGATAGGGACGCAGGGAGTGTGTCCTACGAGCAGTACTTC. It yields the protein CASSLDRDAGSVSYEQYF.